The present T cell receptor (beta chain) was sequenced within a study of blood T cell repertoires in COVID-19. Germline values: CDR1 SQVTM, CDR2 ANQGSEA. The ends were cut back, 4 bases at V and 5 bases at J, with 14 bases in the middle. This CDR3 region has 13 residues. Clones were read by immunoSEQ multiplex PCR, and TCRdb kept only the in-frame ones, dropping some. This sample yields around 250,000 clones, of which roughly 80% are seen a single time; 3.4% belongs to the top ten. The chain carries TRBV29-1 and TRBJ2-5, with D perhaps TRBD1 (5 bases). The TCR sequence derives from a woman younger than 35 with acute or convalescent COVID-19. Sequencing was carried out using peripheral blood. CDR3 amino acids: CSVARTPGETQYF. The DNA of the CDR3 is TGCAGCGTTGCACGGACCCCAGGGGAGACCCAGTACTTC.